A selection of T cell receptor beta chains follows, all from one sample in a study of blood T cell repertoires in COVID-19. The data were produced by immunoSEQ multiplex PCR, yet TCRdb's version contains in-frame clones alone and is incomplete. The sample lists just under 300,000 clones; more than 75% were seen once. Material for sequencing was peripheral blood. These receptors were taken from an older man with acute or convalescent COVID-19. CDR3s include the opening cysteine and the closing phenylalanine or tryptophan. Fields, in order: V gene, clone size, J gene, D gene, CDR3 DNA, CDR3 protein. The D gene is left open where the match is weak. Some rows mark clone size as missing; the rest say once, few, many or name a class of expanded clone.

v_gene: TRBV6-4
abundance: .
j_gene: TRBJ2-5
d_gene: .
CDR3nt: TGTGCCAGCAGTGACGCCGGGACTCAAGGAGGGAAGACCCAGTACTTC
CDR3aa: CASSDAGTQGGKTQYF

v_gene: TRBV5-5
abundance: once
j_gene: TRBJ2-7
d_gene: TRBD2
CDR3nt: TGTGCCAGCAGCTTGGCGGGGGAGGGGGAGCAGTACTTC
CDR3aa: CASSLAGEGEQYF

v_gene: TRBV4-3
abundance: .
j_gene: TRBJ2-1
d_gene: TRBD2
CDR3nt: TGCGCCAGCAGCCAAGAGGGCCTAGCGGGAGTTCGAGGGCAGTTCTTC
CDR3aa: CASSQEGLAGVRGQFF

v_gene: TRBV10-3
abundance: .
j_gene: TRBJ2-2
d_gene: .
CDR3nt: TGTGCCATCAGTGAGTCATCGGGTTCGAACACCGGGGAGCTGTTTTTT
CDR3aa: CAISESSGSNTGELFF

v_gene: TRBV7-2
abundance: few
j_gene: TRBJ1-2
d_gene: TRBD1
CDR3nt: TGTGCCAGCAGCTTCCGGGACAGGGGGCGGGATGGCTACACCTTC
CDR3aa: CASSFRDRGRDGYTF

v_gene: TRBV5-1
abundance: .
j_gene: TRBJ2-3
d_gene: TRBD1
CDR3nt: TGCGCCAGCAGCTTGGGACAGGGCACAAGCACAGATACGCAGTATTTT
CDR3aa: CASSLGQGTSTDTQYF

v_gene: TRBV3-1/TRBV3-2
abundance: few
j_gene: TRBJ2-3
d_gene: .
CDR3nt: TGTGCCAGCAGCCCCCTAACTAGCACAGATACGCAGTATTTT
CDR3aa: CASSPLTSTDTQYF

v_gene: TRBV9
abundance: .
j_gene: TRBJ2-3
d_gene: .
CDR3nt: TGTGCCAGCAGCGTAGAGGGGTGGTATTTT
CDR3aa: CASSVEGWYF

v_gene: TRBV6-1
abundance: once
j_gene: TRBJ2-7
d_gene: .
CDR3nt: TGTGCCAGCAGTGAAGCTAGCGTAGCCTACGAGCAGTACTTC
CDR3aa: CASSEASVAYEQYF

v_gene: TRBV28
abundance: .
j_gene: TRBJ1-5
d_gene: .
CDR3nt: TGTGCCAGCAGTTTATCCCCCTCATCGCGGTTGCCCCAGCATTTT
CDR3aa: CASSLSPSSRLPQHF

v_gene: TRBV11-2
abundance: .
j_gene: TRBJ1-2
d_gene: TRBD1
CDR3nt: TGTGCCAGCAGCCCCTCGTGGGACTGGGACAGCACGGATGGCTACACCTTC
CDR3aa: CASSPSWDWDSTDGYTF

v_gene: TRBV28
abundance: .
j_gene: TRBJ1-6
d_gene: .
CDR3nt: TGTGCCAGCAGTCCCCAGGTTTATAGTTCACCCCTCCACTTT
CDR3aa: CASSPQVYSSPLHF

v_gene: TRBV10-3
abundance: .
j_gene: TRBJ2-5
d_gene: .
CDR3nt: TGTGCCATCAGCCAGGAACAAGAGACCCAGTACTTC
CDR3aa: CAISQEQETQYF

v_gene: TRBV7-9
abundance: .
j_gene: TRBJ2-5
d_gene: .
CDR3nt: TGTGCCAGCAGCTTAGGGGGCAGGGAGACCCAGTACTTC
CDR3aa: CASSLGGRETQYF

v_gene: TRBV28
abundance: .
j_gene: TRBJ1-2
d_gene: .
CDR3nt: TGTGCCAGTATAACTCCAGGGATGGGTAACTATGGCTACACCTTC
CDR3aa: CASITPGMGNYGYTF

v_gene: TRBV9
abundance: .
j_gene: TRBJ2-1
d_gene: .
CDR3nt: TGTGCCAGCAGCGAGACAGGTATAGGCTACAATGAGCAGTTCTTC
CDR3aa: CASSETGIGYNEQFF

v_gene: TRBV2
abundance: .
j_gene: TRBJ2-1
d_gene: TRBD2
CDR3nt: TGTGCCAGCAGTGAGGGACTAGCGGGCAATGAGCAGTTCTTC
CDR3aa: CASSEGLAGNEQFF

v_gene: TRBV18
abundance: .
j_gene: TRBJ2-7
d_gene: TRBD1
CDR3nt: TGTGCCAGCTCACCGCAGACAGGGATATCCTACGAGCAGTACTTC
CDR3aa: CASSPQTGISYEQYF

v_gene: TRBV15
abundance: .
j_gene: TRBJ2-3
d_gene: TRBD2
CDR3nt: TGTGCCACCAGCAGAGAACTAGCGGGGGGGCATACGCAGTATTTT
CDR3aa: CATSRELAGGHTQYF

v_gene: TRBV28
abundance: .
j_gene: TRBJ1-2
d_gene: .
CDR3nt: TGTGCCAGCAGTGGGCCTCCTAACTATGGCTACACCTTC
CDR3aa: CASSGPPNYGYTF

v_gene: TRBV6-6
abundance: .
j_gene: TRBJ2-2
d_gene: TRBD1
CDR3nt: TGTGCCAGCAGTTTCGCGACAGGGGCCAACTCCGTCGAGCTGTTTTTT
CDR3aa: CASSFATGANSVELFF

v_gene: TRBV21-1
abundance: .
j_gene: TRBJ2-7
d_gene: .
CDR3nt: TGTGCCAGCAGCAAAGTCATGCACCCCACCCCAGGTACTAGTGGTCCCGAGCAGTACTTC
CDR3aa: CASSKVMHPTPGTSGPEQYF

v_gene: TRBV15
abundance: .
j_gene: TRBJ1-4
d_gene: TRBD1
CDR3nt: TGTGCCACCAGCGGGGACAGGGGAACTAATGAAAAACTGTTTTTT
CDR3aa: CATSGDRGTNEKLFF

v_gene: TRBV18
abundance: few
j_gene: TRBJ1-1
d_gene: .
CDR3nt: TGTGCCAGCTCCCCCGGGACACCGAACACTGAAGCTTTCTTT
CDR3aa: CASSPGTPNTEAFF

v_gene: TRBV3-1/TRBV3-2
abundance: .
j_gene: TRBJ1-2
d_gene: TRBD1
CDR3nt: TGTGCCAGCAGCCAACAGGGGGCAAACTATGGCTACACCTTC
CDR3aa: CASSQQGANYGYTF

v_gene: TRBV28
abundance: .
j_gene: TRBJ2-3
d_gene: TRBD1
CDR3nt: TGTGCCAGCAGTTTGGAAGGGACAGAAAACACAGATACGCAGTATTTT
CDR3aa: CASSLEGTENTDTQYF

v_gene: TRBV11-2
abundance: .
j_gene: TRBJ1-5
d_gene: .
CDR3nt: TGTGCCAGCAGCTTTTCCGGGGGAGGGTGGAACAATCAGCCCCAGCATTTT
CDR3aa: CASSFSGGGWNNQPQHF

v_gene: TRBV5-4
abundance: .
j_gene: TRBJ2-1
d_gene: TRBD2
CDR3nt: TGTGCCAGCAGCTTGGCCGGCCTAGCGGGATACAATGAGCAGTTCTTC
CDR3aa: CASSLAGLAGYNEQFF

v_gene: TRBV5-1
abundance: .
j_gene: TRBJ2-7
d_gene: TRBD1
CDR3nt: TGCGCCAGCAGCTTGGTCAGGACAGGCTACGAGCAGTACTTC
CDR3aa: CASSLVRTGYEQYF

v_gene: TRBV28
abundance: few
j_gene: TRBJ2-3
d_gene: TRBD1
CDR3nt: TGTGCCAGCGGTCTCGGACAGGGTGGGGCAGATACGCAGTATTTT
CDR3aa: CASGLGQGGADTQYF

v_gene: TRBV11-2
abundance: .
j_gene: TRBJ2-7
d_gene: .
CDR3nt: TGTGCCAGCAGCTCCACAGGATACTACGAGCAGTACTTC
CDR3aa: CASSSTGYYEQYF

v_gene: TRBV3-1/TRBV3-2
abundance: .
j_gene: TRBJ1-1
d_gene: .
CDR3nt: TGTGCCAGCAGCCTTCAAGACAGGAACACTGAAGCTTTCTTT
CDR3aa: CASSLQDRNTEAFF

v_gene: TRBV6-1
abundance: .
j_gene: TRBJ2-7
d_gene: TRBD1
CDR3nt: TGTGCCAGCAGTGAAGCCGGGACAGGTCGGAACGAGCAGTACTTC
CDR3aa: CASSEAGTGRNEQYF

v_gene: TRBV27
abundance: .
j_gene: TRBJ1-4
d_gene: TRBD1
CDR3nt: TGTGCCAGCAGTTTGCTGGGACAGGGGGAAAAACTGTTTTTT
CDR3aa: CASSLLGQGEKLFF

v_gene: TRBV15
abundance: .
j_gene: TRBJ1-1
d_gene: .
CDR3nt: TGTGCCACCAGCAGACCTGGACAGTTTCTAACTGAAGCTTTCTTT
CDR3aa: CATSRPGQFLTEAFF

v_gene: TRBV7-2
abundance: .
j_gene: TRBJ1-5
d_gene: .
CDR3nt: TGTGCCAGCAGCTTATCAGGGGATCAGCCCCAGCATTTT
CDR3aa: CASSLSGDQPQHF

v_gene: TRBV28
abundance: .
j_gene: TRBJ2-3
d_gene: TRBD2
CDR3nt: TGTGCCAGCAGTCGTAGCGGGAGGGGGTCAGATACGCAGTATTTT
CDR3aa: CASSRSGRGSDTQYF

v_gene: TRBV10-3
abundance: once
j_gene: TRBJ1-2
d_gene: .
CDR3nt: TGTGCCTTTCGCAAGGGGAACAGTGGCTATGGCTACACCTTC
CDR3aa: CAFRKGNSGYGYTF

v_gene: TRBV3-1/TRBV3-2
abundance: .
j_gene: TRBJ1-2
d_gene: TRBD1
CDR3nt: TGTGCCAGCAGCCCGGACAGGTATGGCTACACCTTC
CDR3aa: CASSPDRYGYTF

v_gene: TRBV20-1
abundance: .
j_gene: TRBJ1-1
d_gene: TRBD1
CDR3nt: TGCAGTGCTAGTATGGGACAGGGGAACACTGAAGCTTTCTTT
CDR3aa: CSASMGQGNTEAFF

v_gene: TRBV30
abundance: .
j_gene: TRBJ1-5
d_gene: .
CDR3nt: TGTGCCTGGAGCAGAGAGGGAGCAAGCAATCAGCCCCAGCATTTT
CDR3aa: CAWSREGASNQPQHF

v_gene: TRBV18
abundance: .
j_gene: TRBJ2-2
d_gene: TRBD1
CDR3nt: TGTGCCAGCCCCGACAGGGGGCGCAGCACCGGGGAGCTGTTTTTT
CDR3aa: CASPDRGRSTGELFF

v_gene: TRBV19
abundance: .
j_gene: TRBJ2-1
d_gene: .
CDR3nt: TGTGCCAGTAGTATTGAGAGGGCTCCCTACAATGAGCAGTTCTTC
CDR3aa: CASSIERAPYNEQFF

v_gene: TRBV5-6
abundance: .
j_gene: TRBJ2-1
d_gene: .
CDR3nt: TGTGCCAGCAGCTTATTTGGGAGCTCCTACAATGAGCAGTTCTTC
CDR3aa: CASSLFGSSYNEQFF

v_gene: TRBV27
abundance: .
j_gene: TRBJ2-7
d_gene: TRBD2
CDR3nt: TGTGCCAGCAGTTTATCGGGACTAGCGGGAGTATTCTACGAGCAGTACTTC
CDR3aa: CASSLSGLAGVFYEQYF

v_gene: TRBV29-1
abundance: .
j_gene: TRBJ2-5
d_gene: .
CDR3nt: TGCAGCGTTGTCCGGGAGACCCAGTACTTC
CDR3aa: CSVVRETQYF

v_gene: TRBV4-2
abundance: .
j_gene: TRBJ2-5
d_gene: .
CDR3nt: TGTGCCAGCAGCCAAAACGGGGGTGGGTTTGGAGAGACCCAGTACTTC
CDR3aa: CASSQNGGGFGETQYF

v_gene: TRBV19
abundance: once
j_gene: TRBJ2-1
d_gene: .
CDR3nt: TGTGCCAGTAGTATTCTCGACAGGCAAGGGGGTCGCTCCTACAATGAGCAGTTCTTC
CDR3aa: CASSILDRQGGRSYNEQFF

v_gene: TRBV5-6
abundance: few
j_gene: TRBJ1-1
d_gene: .
CDR3nt: TGTGCCAGCAGCCCGGCGGGCGGGATGAACACTGAAGCTTTCTTT
CDR3aa: CASSPAGGMNTEAFF

v_gene: TRBV2
abundance: .
j_gene: TRBJ1-3
d_gene: .
CDR3nt: TGTGCCAGCAGTGCAGGCAGGGTTGGGGGAAACACCATATATTTT
CDR3aa: CASSAGRVGGNTIYF

v_gene: TRBV3-1/TRBV3-2
abundance: .
j_gene: TRBJ1-6
d_gene: .
CDR3nt: TGTGCCAGCAGCCAAGTCGGGGTAGTAGGTTCACCCCTCCACTTT
CDR3aa: CASSQVGVVGSPLHF